The 18 T cell receptor beta chains below all came from one sample that was sequenced in a study of T cells in localized non-small cell lung cancer. The protocol was immunoSEQ multiplex PCR, while the TCRdb copy is restricted to in-frame clones and leaves out a portion. The repertoire holds around 2,000 clones, with around 20% as singletons. The sample consisted of lung tumor tissue, taken before any cancer treatment. These receptors were taken from a man aged 40 to 69 with stage II lung adenocarcinoma.

The chain carries TRBV12-5 and TRBJ2-7; 8 bases align to TRBD2. Germline lookup yields CDR1 LGHNT and CDR2 FRNRAP. J was trimmed by 3 bases and V by 7 bases; bases with no gene match: 8. The CDR3 runs 14 residues. The CDR3 DNA is TGTGCTAGTGTGCCCCCGGGACTAGTCTACGAGCAGTACTTC. Its protein is CASVPPGLVYEQYF.

This clone is labeled large. The chain employs TRBV9 and TRBJ1-1; D remains ambiguous. The germline V gene encodes CDR1 SGDLS and CDR2 YYNGEE. Trimming pared 6 bases from V and 1 base from J, leaving 16 bases between. The CDR3 is 15 amino acids. CDR3 sequence (DNA): TGTGCCAGCACCACCCACTGGACGCAGAACACTGAAGCTTTCTTT. It specifies CASTTHWTQNTEAFF.

The V gene is TRBV18, the J gene TRBJ2-5, with TRBD2 matching over 13 bases. The CDR3 contains 16 residues. J lost 3 bases, V lost 4 bases, and 5 bases had no gene match. Looked up from germline, CDR1 is KGHSH and CDR2 is LQKENI. The CDR3: CASSRSGTSGKETQYF. The DNA for the CDR3 is TGTGCCAGCTCACGATCCGGGACTAGCGGGAAAGAGACCCAGTACTTC.

V is TRBV6-8 and J is TRBJ2-1, with 9 positions matching TRBD2. J was trimmed by 4 bases and V by 10 bases; bases with no gene match: 14. The CDR3 contains 16 residues. Germline V gene lookup returns CDR1 MNHGY and CDR2 SAAAGT. The CDR3 nucleotides are TGTGCCATATCAGTGCCTAGCGGGGCCTCTTACAATGAGCAGTTCTTC. The encoded protein is CAISVPSGASYNEQFF.

This clone is termed medium-sized. The rearrangement links TRBV11-3 to TRBJ2-5, with D possibly TRBD1 on 5 matching bases. This CDR3 is built from 15 residues. Trimming cost V 3 bases and J 2 bases, with 13 bases left between them. Germline-derived CDR1 and CDR2 are SGHNT and YENEEA. CDR3 coding DNA: TGTGCCAGCAGCTTGTGGCAGGGCCCACAAGAGACCCAGTACTTC. Its translation: CASSLWQGPQETQYF. The full variable domain, in which reference TRBV11-3 and TRBJ2-5 provide the parts outside the CDR3, is EAGVVQSPRYKIIEKKQPVAFWCNPISGHNTLYWYLQNLGQGPELLIRYENEEAVDDSQLPKDRFSAERLKGVDSTLKIQPAELGDSAVYLCASSLWQGPQETQYFGPGTRLLVL.

The chain joins TRBV12-5 to TRBJ2-7, with D possibly being TRBD2 (5 bases). CDR3 size: 13 residues. Germline-derived CDR1 and CDR2 are LGHNT and FRNRAP. The CDR3, as DNA: TGTGCCAGCGGTGCTTTAGGGCCCTACGAGCAGTACTTC. It is translated as CASGALGPYEQYF.

This clone is termed medium-sized (0.01 to 0.1%). The chain uses TRBV6-8 and TRBJ1-5, with a possible D match to TRBD1 (5 bases). Trimming cost V 0 bases and J 7 bases, with 13 bases left between them. This CDR3 region has 15 residues. Germline V gene data show CDR1 as MNHGY and CDR2 as SAAAGT. This CDR3 is CASSYSGRGEQPQHF. In DNA, the CDR3 is TGTGCCAGCAGTTACTCGGGAAGGGGAGAACAGCCCCAGCATTTT.

Judged by abundance, this clone is large (0.1 to 1%). This sequence joins TRBV30 and TRBJ1-1; 7 nucleotides align to TRBD1. The CDR3 has 13 residues. The germline V gene encodes CDR1 GTSNPN and CDR2 SVGIG (reference sequence). The V and J ends lost 1 base and 4 bases, in that order; junction bases with no gene match: 3. The chain's CDR3 is CAWSGQGSTEAFF. The CDR3 DNA is TGTGCCTGGAGTGGACAGGGAAGCACTGAAGCTTTCTTT. The full variable domain, with the rest looked up from reference TRBV30 and TRBJ1-1, is SQTIHQWPATLVQPVGSPLSLECTVEGTSNPNLYWYRQAAGRGLQLLFYSVGIGQISSEVPQNLSASRPQDRQFILSSKKLLLSDSGFYLCAWSGQGSTEAFFGQGTRLTVV.

This clone was observed a handful of times. The V and J genes are TRBV29-1 and TRBJ2-7, with 11 bases fitting TRBD2. V lost 5 bases and J lost 2; bases outside the gene matches: 8. Per germline, CDR1 SQVTM and CDR2 ANQGSEA. The CDR3 spans 15 residues. The CDR3 bases are TGCAGCGTTTGGGCGGGACTAGCGGCTCCCTACGAGCAGTACTTC. This translates into CSVWAGLAAPYEQYF.

This clone was seen only a few times. The rearrangement links TRBV6-1 to TRBJ1-5; D is undetermined. Looked up from germline, CDR1 is MNHNS and CDR2 is SASEGT. Trimming stripped 2 bases from V and 0 bases from J, with 14 bases between. CDR3 size: 17 residues. CDR3 loop: CASSERKEDYSNQPQHF. For the CDR3, the DNA is TGTGCCAGCAGTGAAAGAAAGGAAGACTATAGCAATCAGCCCCAGCATTTT.

The genes are TRBV6-8 and TRBJ2-7; 9 nucleotides align to TRBD2. CDR1 is MNHGY, CDR2 SAAAGT, per germline. The CDR3 spans 15 residues. Trimming cost V 5 bases and J 0 bases; bases outside gene matches: 5. Written as DNA, the CDR3 is TGTGCCAGCAGTGAGGCGGGAGGGTTCTCCTACGAGCAGTACTTC. Its protein product is CASSEAGGFSYEQYF.

The chain employs TRBV6-8 and TRBJ2-1; D remains ambiguous. The germline gives CDR1 MNHGY, CDR2 SAAAGT. This CDR3 has 14 residues. Trimming left V 6 bases short and J 1 base short, with 10 bases between. The CDR3 protein is CASRSDASYNEQFF. Here the CDR3 DNA reads TGTGCCAGCAGGTCCGACGCGTCCTACAATGAGCAGTTCTTC.

This chain joins TRBV30 and TRBJ2-1; D remains unclear. The CDR3 loop spans 11 amino acids. V shed 0 bases and J shed 12 bases, with 9 bases lying between them. Germline CDR1 GTSNPN, CDR2 SVGIG (reference sequence). The CDR3 DNA follows: TGTGCCTGGAGTGTAGACGTCTGGCAGTTCTTC. Residues: CAWSVDVWQFF. Using reference TRBV30 and TRBJ2-1 for the parts outside the CDR3, the full variable domain is SQTIHQWPATLVQPVGSPLSLECTVEGTSNPNLYWYRQAAGRGLQLLFYSVGIGQISSEVPQNLSASRPQDRQFILSSKKLLLSDSGFYLCAWSVDVWQFFGPGTRLTVL.

This clone qualifies as medium-sized. This chain links TRBV11-3 with TRBJ1-1; a possible D gene is TRBD1 (6 bases). The ends were cut back, 5 bases at V and 5 bases at J, with 24 bases in the middle. The CDR3 has 17 residues. The germline gives CDR1 SGHNT, CDR2 YENEEA. CDR3 sequence reads: CASSRVSTGALRTEAFF. For the CDR3, the DNA is TGTGCCAGCAGCCGAGTTTCGACGGGGGCGCTTAGAACTGAAGCTTTCTTT.

This clone was observed a handful of times. Different DNA sequences within this sample yield the same CDR3. The gene calls are TRBV6-8 and TRBJ2-7; D is undetermined. Germline CDR1 reads MNHGY; CDR2 reads SAAAGT. The CDR3 runs 12 residues. The V and J ends lost 0 bases and 5 bases respectively, with 5 bases between them. CDR3 in amino acids: CASSYSTDEQYF. The DNA of the CDR3 is TGTGCCAGCAGTTACTCTACCGACGAGCAGTACTTC.

In this sample, this clone turned up a few times. V is TRBV11-3 and J is TRBJ2-7; D is uncertain. V was shortened by 6 bases and J by 0 bases, with 12 bases between the two germline ends. The germline gives CDR1 SGHNT, CDR2 YENEEA. CDR3 size: 14 residues. Here the CDR3 DNA reads TGTGCCAGCAGGCTGAGGTACAACTCCTACGAGCAGTACTTC. Its protein is CASRLRYNSYEQYF.

This clone was seen a handful of times. The rearrangement links TRBV7-2 to TRBJ1-1; no clear D gene. There are 13 residues in the CDR3. Germline V gene data show CDR1 as SGHTA and CDR2 as FQGNSA. The ends were cut back, 5 bases at V and 3 bases at J, with 10 bases in the middle. CDR3 DNA: TGTGCCAGCAGCCCGTATCTTTACACTGAAGCTTTCTTT. This codes for CASSPYLYTEAFF. Full variable domain (missing parts from reference TRBV7-2 and TRBJ1-1): GAGVSQSPSNKVTEKGKDVELRCDPISGHTALYWYRQSLGQGLEFLIYFQGNSAPDKSGLPSDRFSAERTGGSVSTLTIQRTQQEDSAVYLCASSPYLYTEAFFGQGTRLTVV.

The chain employs TRBV23-1 and TRBJ2-3; tentatively, D is TRBD1 or TRBD2 (5 bases each). TRBV23-1 is an ORF for which the function is uncertain. This CDR3 region has 17 residues. Trimming shortened V by 6 bases and J by 5 bases, and 24 bases separated the two germline ends. In DNA, the CDR3 is TGCGCCAGCAGCCAGACAACACCGGGACGGACAAGAGATACGCAGTATTTT. Protein product: CASSQTTPGRTRDTQYF.